This T cell receptor beta chain stems from a study of T cells in Graves' hyperthyroidism and ophthalmopathy. Amplified regions were TCR beta CDR3 sequences from RNA transcripts. HTBI primers were employed in a first-round RT-PCR of the TCR CDR3. TCRdb passed the multiplex PCR reads through MiXCR, listing each CDR3 protein once. The data show 600,000 to 700,000 distinct CDR3 sequences, just under 45% seen once. V lost 1 base, J lost 7 bases, and 10 bases lay in between. The CDR3 loop spans 13 amino acids. The V gene's germline CDR1 is SEHNR and CDR2 FQNEAQ (reference sequence). The material sequenced was peripheral blood or thyroid tissue (not recorded which). The chain has TRBV7-9 and TRBJ1-2, with D uncertain. This sequence was found in an adult man with Graves' disease, either hyperthyroidism or ophthalmopathy (not recorded which). CDR3 sequence: CASSLGGRRGYTF. Here the CDR3 DNA reads TGTGCCAGCAGCTTAGGAGGGCGACGTGGCTACACCTTC.